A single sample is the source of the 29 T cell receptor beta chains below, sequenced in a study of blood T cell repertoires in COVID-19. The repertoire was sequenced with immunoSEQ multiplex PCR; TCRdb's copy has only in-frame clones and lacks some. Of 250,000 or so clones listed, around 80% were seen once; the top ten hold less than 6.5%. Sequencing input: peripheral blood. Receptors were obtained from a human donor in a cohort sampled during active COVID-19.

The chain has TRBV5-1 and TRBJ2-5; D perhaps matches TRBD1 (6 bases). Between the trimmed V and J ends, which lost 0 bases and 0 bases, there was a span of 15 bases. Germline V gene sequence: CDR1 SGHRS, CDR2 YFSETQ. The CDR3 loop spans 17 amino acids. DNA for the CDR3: TGCGCCAGCAGCTTGGTGACAGGAGAAGGATACCAAGAGACCCAGTACTTC. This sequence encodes CASSLVTGEGYQETQYF.

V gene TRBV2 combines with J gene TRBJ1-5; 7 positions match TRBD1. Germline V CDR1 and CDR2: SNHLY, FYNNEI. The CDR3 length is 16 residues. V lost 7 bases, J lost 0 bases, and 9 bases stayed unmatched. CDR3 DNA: TGTGCCAGCAACCCGGACAGGCTATATAGCAATCAGCCCCAGCATTTT. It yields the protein CASNPDRLYSNQPQHF. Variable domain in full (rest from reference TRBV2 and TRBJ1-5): EPEVTQTPSHQVTQMGQEVILRCVPISNHLYFYWYRQILGQKVEFLVSFYNNEISEKSEIFDDQFSVERPDGSNFTLKIRSTKLEDSAMYFCASNPDRLYSNQPQHFGDGTRLSIL.

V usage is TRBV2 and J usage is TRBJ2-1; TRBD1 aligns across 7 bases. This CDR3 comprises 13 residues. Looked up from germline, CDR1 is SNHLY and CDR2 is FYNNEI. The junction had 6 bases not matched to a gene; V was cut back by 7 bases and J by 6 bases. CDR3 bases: TGTGCCAGCAAAACAGGGGACGGCAATGAGCAGTTCTTC. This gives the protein CASKTGDGNEQFF.

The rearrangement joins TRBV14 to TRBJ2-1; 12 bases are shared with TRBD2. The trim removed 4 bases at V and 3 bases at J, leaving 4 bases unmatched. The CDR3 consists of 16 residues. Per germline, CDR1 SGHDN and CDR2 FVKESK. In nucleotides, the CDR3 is TGTGCCAGCAGCCTAACTAGCGGGAGGCACTACAATGAGCAGTTCTTC. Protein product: CASSLTSGRHYNEQFF.

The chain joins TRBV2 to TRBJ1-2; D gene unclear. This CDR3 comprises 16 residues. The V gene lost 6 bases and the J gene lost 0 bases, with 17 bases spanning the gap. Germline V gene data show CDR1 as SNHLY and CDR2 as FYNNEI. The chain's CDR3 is CASRSRSIIANYGYTF. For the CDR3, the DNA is TGTGCCAGCAGATCTCGGTCCATTATAGCTAACTATGGCTACACCTTC.

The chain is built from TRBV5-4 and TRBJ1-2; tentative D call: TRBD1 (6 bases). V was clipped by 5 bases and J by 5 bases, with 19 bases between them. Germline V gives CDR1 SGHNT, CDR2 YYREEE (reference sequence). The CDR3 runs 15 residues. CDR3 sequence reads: CASSQQGPTLYGYTF. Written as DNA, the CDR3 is TGTGCCAGCAGTCAGCAGGGGCCAACCCTTTATGGCTACACCTTC.

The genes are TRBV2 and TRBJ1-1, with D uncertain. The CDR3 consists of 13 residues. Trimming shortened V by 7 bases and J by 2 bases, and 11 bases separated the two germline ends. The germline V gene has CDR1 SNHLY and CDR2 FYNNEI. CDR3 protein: CASNSYSNTEAFF. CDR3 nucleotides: TGTGCCAGCAACAGCTACTCCAACACTGAAGCTTTCTTT.

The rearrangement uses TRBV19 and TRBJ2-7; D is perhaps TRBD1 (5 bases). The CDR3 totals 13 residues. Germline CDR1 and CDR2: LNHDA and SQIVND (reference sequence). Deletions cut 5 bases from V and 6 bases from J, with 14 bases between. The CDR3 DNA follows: TGTGCCAGTAGTCGCTCAGGGTTAGGCGAGCAGTACTTC. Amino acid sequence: CASSRSGLGEQYF.

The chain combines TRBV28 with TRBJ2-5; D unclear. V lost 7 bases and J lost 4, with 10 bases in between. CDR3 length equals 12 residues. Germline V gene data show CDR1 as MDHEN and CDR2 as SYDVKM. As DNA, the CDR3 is TGTGCCAGCATGATGGGCCGAGAGACCCAGTACTTC. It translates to CASMMGRETQYF.

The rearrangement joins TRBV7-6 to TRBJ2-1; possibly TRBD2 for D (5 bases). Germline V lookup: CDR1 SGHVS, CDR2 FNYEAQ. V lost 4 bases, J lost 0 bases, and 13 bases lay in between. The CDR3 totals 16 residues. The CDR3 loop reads CASSSRAASSYNEQFF. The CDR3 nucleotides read TGTGCCAGCAGCTCCAGAGCGGCAAGCTCCTACAATGAGCAGTTCTTC.

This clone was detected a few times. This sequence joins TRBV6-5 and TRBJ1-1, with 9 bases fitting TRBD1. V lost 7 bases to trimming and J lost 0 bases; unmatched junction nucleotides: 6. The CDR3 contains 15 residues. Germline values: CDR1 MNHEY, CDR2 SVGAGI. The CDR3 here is CASTDRGIMNTEAFF. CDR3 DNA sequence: TGTGCCAGCACAGACAGGGGGATAATGAACACTGAAGCTTTCTTT.

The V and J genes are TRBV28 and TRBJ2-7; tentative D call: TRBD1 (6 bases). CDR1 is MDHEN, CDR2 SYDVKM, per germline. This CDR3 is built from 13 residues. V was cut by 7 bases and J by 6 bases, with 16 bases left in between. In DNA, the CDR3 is TGTGCCAGCAACTCACAGGGTTATAGCGAGCAGTACTTC. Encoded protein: CASNSQGYSEQYF.

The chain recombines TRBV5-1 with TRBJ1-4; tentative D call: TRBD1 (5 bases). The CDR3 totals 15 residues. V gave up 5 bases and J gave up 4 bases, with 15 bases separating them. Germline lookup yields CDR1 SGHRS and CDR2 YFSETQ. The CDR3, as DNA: TGCGCCAGCAGGCCCACCGGGGGGTATAATGAAAAACTGTTTTTT. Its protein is CASRPTGGYNEKLFF.

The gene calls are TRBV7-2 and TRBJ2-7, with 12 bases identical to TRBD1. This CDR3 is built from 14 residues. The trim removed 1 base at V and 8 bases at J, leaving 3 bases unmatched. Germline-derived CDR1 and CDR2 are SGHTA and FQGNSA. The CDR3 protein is CASSLGGQGAQQYF. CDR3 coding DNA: TGTGCCAGCAGCTTAGGGGGACAGGGGGCGCAGCAGTACTTC.

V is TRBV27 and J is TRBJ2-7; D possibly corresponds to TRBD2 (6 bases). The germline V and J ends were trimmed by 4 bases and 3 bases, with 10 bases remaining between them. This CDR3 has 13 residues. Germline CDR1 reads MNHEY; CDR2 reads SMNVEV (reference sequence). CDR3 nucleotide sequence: TGTGCCAGCAGTTCCCGGGACTTCTACGAGCAGTACTTC. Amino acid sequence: CASSSRDFYEQYF.

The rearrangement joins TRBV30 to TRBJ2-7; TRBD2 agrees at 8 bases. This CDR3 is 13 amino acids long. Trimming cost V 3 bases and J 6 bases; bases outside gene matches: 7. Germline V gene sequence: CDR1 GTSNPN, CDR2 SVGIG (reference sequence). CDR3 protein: CAWRRGSGAEQYF. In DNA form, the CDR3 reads TGTGCCTGGAGGAGGGGTAGCGGGGCCGAGCAGTACTTC.

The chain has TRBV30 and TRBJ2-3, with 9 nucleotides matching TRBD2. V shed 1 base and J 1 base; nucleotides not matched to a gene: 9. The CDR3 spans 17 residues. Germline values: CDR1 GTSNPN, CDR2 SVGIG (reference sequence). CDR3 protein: CAWSDKASGAGTDTQYF. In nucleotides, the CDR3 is TGTGCCTGGAGTGACAAGGCTAGCGGGGCTGGCACAGATACGCAGTATTTT. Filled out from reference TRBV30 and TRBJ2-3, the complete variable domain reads SQTIHQWPATLVQPVGSPLSLECTVEGTSNPNLYWYRQAAGRGLQLLFYSVGIGQISSEVPQNLSASRPQDRQFILSSKKLLLSDSGFYLCAWSDKASGAGTDTQYFGPGTRLTVL.

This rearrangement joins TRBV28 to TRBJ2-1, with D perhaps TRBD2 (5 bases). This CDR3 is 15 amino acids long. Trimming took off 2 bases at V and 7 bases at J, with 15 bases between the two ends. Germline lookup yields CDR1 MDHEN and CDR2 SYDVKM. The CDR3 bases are TGTGCCAGCAGTTTAGGCGGGTATTGGGGAAATGAGCAGTTCTTC. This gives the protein CASSLGGYWGNEQFF. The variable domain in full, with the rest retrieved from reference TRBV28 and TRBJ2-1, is DVKVTQSSRYLVKRTGEKVFLECVQDMDHENMFWYRQDPGLGLRLIYFSYDVKMKEKGDIPEGYSVSREKKERFSLILESASTNQTSMYLCASSLGGYWGNEQFFGPGTRLTVL.

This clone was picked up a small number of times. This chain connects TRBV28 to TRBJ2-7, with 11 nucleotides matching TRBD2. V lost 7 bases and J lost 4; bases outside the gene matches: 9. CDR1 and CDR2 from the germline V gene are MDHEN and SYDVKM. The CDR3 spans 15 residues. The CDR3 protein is CASTSGGTSGYEQYF. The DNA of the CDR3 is TGTGCCAGCACCTCGGGCGGGACTAGCGGATACGAGCAGTACTTC.

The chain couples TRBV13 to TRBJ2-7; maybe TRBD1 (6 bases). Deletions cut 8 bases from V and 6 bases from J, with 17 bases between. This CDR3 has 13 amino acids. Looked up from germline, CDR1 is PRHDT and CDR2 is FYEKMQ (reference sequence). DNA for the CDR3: TGTGCCAGCCGGTACAGGGTGCAAGGCGAGCAGTACTTC. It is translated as CASRYRVQGEQYF. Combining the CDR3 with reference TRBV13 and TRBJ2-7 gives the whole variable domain AAGVIQSPRHLIKEKRETATLKCYPIPRHDTVYWYQQGPGQDPQFLISFYEKMQSDKGSIPDRFSAQQFSDYHSELNMSSLELGDSALYFCASRYRVQGEQYFGPGTRLTVT.

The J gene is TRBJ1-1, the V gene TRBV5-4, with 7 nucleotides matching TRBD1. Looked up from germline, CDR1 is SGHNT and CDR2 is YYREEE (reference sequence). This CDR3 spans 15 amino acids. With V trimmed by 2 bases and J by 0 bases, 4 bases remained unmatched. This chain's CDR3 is CASSFSGTVNTEAFF. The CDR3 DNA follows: TGTGCCAGCAGCTTTTCCGGGACAGTGAACACTGAAGCTTTCTTT.

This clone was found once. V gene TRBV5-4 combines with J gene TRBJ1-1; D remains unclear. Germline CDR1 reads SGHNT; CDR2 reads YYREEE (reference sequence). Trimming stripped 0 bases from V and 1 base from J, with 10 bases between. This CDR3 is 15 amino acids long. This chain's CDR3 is CASSLVGHPNTEAFF. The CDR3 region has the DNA TGTGCCAGCAGCTTGGTTGGGCATCCGAACACTGAAGCTTTCTTT.

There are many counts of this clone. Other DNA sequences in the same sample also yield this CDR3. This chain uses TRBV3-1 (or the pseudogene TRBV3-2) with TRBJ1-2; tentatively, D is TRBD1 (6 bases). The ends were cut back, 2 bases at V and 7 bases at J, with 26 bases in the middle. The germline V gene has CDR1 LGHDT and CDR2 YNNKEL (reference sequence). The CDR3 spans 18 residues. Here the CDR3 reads CASSQRRGGGGTIGGYTF. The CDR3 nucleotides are TGTGCCAGCAGCCAACGTAGAGGCGGGGGCGGGACAATAGGTGGCTACACCTTC.

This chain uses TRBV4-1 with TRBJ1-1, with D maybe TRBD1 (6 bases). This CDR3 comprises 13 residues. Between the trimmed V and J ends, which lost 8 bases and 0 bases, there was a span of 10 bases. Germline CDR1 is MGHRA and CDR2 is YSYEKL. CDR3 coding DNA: TGCGCCAGCCGACAGGAGGTGAACACTGAAGCTTTCTTT. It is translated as CASRQEVNTEAFF.

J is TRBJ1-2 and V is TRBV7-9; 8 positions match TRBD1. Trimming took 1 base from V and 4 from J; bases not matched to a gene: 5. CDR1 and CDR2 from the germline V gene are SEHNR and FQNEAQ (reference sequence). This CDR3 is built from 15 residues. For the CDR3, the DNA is TGTGCCAGCAGCTTAGAGGCAGGGGGCCGCTATGGCTACACCTTC. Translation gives CASSLEAGGRYGYTF.

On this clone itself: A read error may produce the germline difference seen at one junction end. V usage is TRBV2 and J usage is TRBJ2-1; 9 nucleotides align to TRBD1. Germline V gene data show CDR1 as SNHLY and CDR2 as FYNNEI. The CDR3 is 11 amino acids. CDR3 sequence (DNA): TGTGCCAGCAGCCTCCGGGACAGGGTTATCTTC. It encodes CASSLRDRVIF. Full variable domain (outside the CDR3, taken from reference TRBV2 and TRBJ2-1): EPEVTQTPSHQVTQMGQEVILRCVPISNHLYFYWYRQILGQKVEFLVSFYNNEISEKSEIFDDQFSVERPDGSNFTLKIRSTKLEDSAMYFCASSLRDRVIFGPGTRLTVL.

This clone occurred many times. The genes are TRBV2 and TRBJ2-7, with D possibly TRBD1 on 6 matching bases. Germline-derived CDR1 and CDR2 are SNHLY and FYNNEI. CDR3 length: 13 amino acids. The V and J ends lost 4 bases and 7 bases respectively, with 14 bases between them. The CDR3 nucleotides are TGTGCCAGCAGTGGATGGTGGGGGCAAGAGCAGTACTTC. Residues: CASSGWWGQEQYF.

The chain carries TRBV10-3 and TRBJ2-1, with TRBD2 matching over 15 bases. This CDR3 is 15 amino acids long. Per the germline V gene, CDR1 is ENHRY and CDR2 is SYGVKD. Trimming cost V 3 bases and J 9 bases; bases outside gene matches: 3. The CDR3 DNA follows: TGTGCCATCAGTGAAGGACTAGCGGGAGGGCTTGAGCAGTTCTTC. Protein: CAISEGLAGGLEQFF.

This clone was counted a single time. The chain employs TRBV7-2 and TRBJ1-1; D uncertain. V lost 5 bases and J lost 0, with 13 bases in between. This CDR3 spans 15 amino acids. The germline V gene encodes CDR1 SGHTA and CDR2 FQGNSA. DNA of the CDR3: TGTGCCAGCAGCCTAACTGGCGGGGTGAACACTGAAGCTTTCTTT. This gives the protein CASSLTGGVNTEAFF.